The rows below give T cell receptor beta chains drawn from one sample of a study of human T cells and chemical hapten exposure. Each CDR3 protein gets one entry after TCRdb re-called the RACE reads with MiXCR. The sample gives about 120,000 distinct CDR3 sequences, around 10% of which show up once; around 1.5% is in the top ten. Sequencing was performed on whole blood, taken in connection with sensitization to the hapten diphenylcyclopropenone (DPC). The receptor source for this set is a woman aged 50 to 60 with alopecia areata. Some clones in this sample may be carry-over from other donors' samples. Both conserved end residues are part of each CDR3. The D gene is left open where the match is weak. Only part of the rows carry a size: once, few, many, or a class if the clone is expanded.

D	V	size	J	DNA	CDR3
.	TRBV3-1	few	TRBJ2-7	TGTGCCAGCAGCTCACTTCGCACCTACGAGCAGTACTTC	CASSSLRTYEQYF
TRBD2	TRBV2	few	TRBJ2-7	TGTGCCGGGACAGGGACTAGCGGGAGCTCCTACGAGCAGTACTTC	CAGTGTSGSSYEQYF
.	TRBV28	many	TRBJ2-7	TGTGCCAGCAGTTTAAGGCCCTACGAGCAGTACTTC	CASSLRPYEQYF
.	TRBV11-2	many	TRBJ1-1	TGTGCCAGCAGCTTAGACGGAGGCACTGAAGCTTTCTTT	CASSLDGGTEAFF
.	TRBV28	few	TRBJ2-2	TGTGCCAGCAGTTTATCCCGCCCGAACTCCGGGGAGCTGTTTTTT	CASSLSRPNSGELFF
.	TRBV12-3/TRBV12-4	many	TRBJ1-1	TGTGCCAGCAGCCTCCGACAGGACCGGGGGATATCGTTCTTT	CASSLRQDRGISFF
.	TRBV12-3/TRBV12-4	.	TRBJ1-1	TGTGCCAGCAGTTCAGGACAAACAGCTTTCTTT	CASSSGQTAFF
.	TRBV27	many	TRBJ1-6	TGTGCCAGCAGCCCCCGAGTTGCCCGGGCAACCCATTCACCCCTCCACTTT	CASSPRVARATHSPLHF
.	TRBV5-1	.	TRBJ2-3	TGCGCCAGCAGCATAGGTAGCCCCACAGATACGCAGTATTTT	CASSIGSPTDTQYF
TRBD1	TRBV5-8	many	TRBJ1-1	TGTGCCAGCAGCGTGTTACAGGGGGACACTGAAGCTTTCTTT	CASSVLQGDTEAFF
TRBD2	TRBV7-6	.	TRBJ2-1	TGTGCCAGCAGCTTAGAGCCTAGCGGGAGGGCCTCGGATGAGCAGTTCTTC	CASSLEPSGRASDEQFF
TRBD2	TRBV29-1	.	TRBJ2-3	TGCAGCGTTGGCGGGAGGGTCCGCACAGATACGCAGTATTTT	CSVGGRVRTDTQYF
TRBD2	TRBV5-1	few	TRBJ2-1	TGCGCCAGCACAGAGAGTCTAGCGGGAGTCAATGAGCAGTTCTTC	CASTESLAGVNEQFF
.	TRBV5-5	.	TRBJ2-2	TGTGCCAGCAGCCTTAGCGGGGAGCTGTTTTTT	CASSLSGELFF
TRBD1	TRBV20-1	few	TRBJ2-1	TGCAGTGCTACAACAGGGGGCGATGAGCAGTTCTTC	CSATTGGDEQFF
.	TRBV6-5	few	TRBJ2-1	TGTGCCAGCAGATCCGGGCCAGGCAATGAGCAGTTCTTC	CASRSGPGNEQFF
.	TRBV7-2	many	TRBJ1-6	TGTGCCAGCAGCCCCGACAACTCCTATAATTCACCCCTCCACTTT	CASSPDNSYNSPLHF
.	TRBV12-3/TRBV12-4	many	TRBJ2-7	TGTGCCAGCAGTCCCGGGGACACCGCCTTCCGCGAGCAGTACTTC	CASSPGDTAFREQYF
.	TRBV4-2	.	TRBJ2-7	TGTGCCAGCAGCCAAGAGGTTTTTCGATCCTGGGAGCAGTACTTC	CASSQEVFRSWEQYF
TRBD1	TRBV7-9	.	TRBJ2-3	TGTGCCAGCAGCTTTGGGACAGCGGGCACAGATACGCAGTATTTT	CASSFGTAGTDTQYF
.	TRBV20-1	many	TRBJ2-3	TGCAGTGCTCCACAGGATACGCAGTATTTT	CSAPQDTQYF
TRBD2	TRBV11-3	few	TRBJ2-1	TGTGCCAGCAGCATTCGGACTAGCGGGATGGTCGGGCAGTTCTTC	CASSIRTSGMVGQFF
TRBD1	TRBV29-1	.	TRBJ1-2	TGCAGCGTTGGGGACAGGGACTACACCTTC	CSVGDRDYTF
.	TRBV6-2/TRBV6-3	many	TRBJ2-7	TGTGCCAGCAGTTTCCCGACCTACGAGCAGTACTTC	CASSFPTYEQYF
.	TRBV29-1	.	TRBJ2-2	TGCAGCGTCACCCAAACGGGGACCGGGGAGCTGTTTTTT	CSVTQTGTGELFF
TRBD1	TRBV10-1	few	TRBJ2-7	TGCGCCAGTAGGCTATGGGACAGGGTCTACGAGCAGTACTTC	CASRLWDRVYEQYF
.	TRBV18	many	TRBJ2-1	TGTGCCAGCTCACACAGGGAAGGAGGGAATGAGCAGTTCTTC	CASSHREGGNEQFF